The rows below give T cell receptor beta chains drawn from one sample of a study of post-analysis software for immune sequencing data. TCRdb fed the PCR reads into MiXCR, producing one record per CDR3 protein. Of about 400,000 distinct CDR3 sequences listed, roughly 38% are singletons. The sample consisted of blood. The receptors originated from a girl under 18 with multiple sclerosis. The CDR3 runs from the conserved cysteine through the conserved F or W. A D gene is named only where the DNA matches it firmly. Clone size is stated in some rows and not others, as once, few, many or a class when expanded.

cdr3_nt,cdr3_aa,d_call,clone_size,v_call,j_call
TGTGCCACCAGTGATGTGGACGGGCCGGTCGGGACCCAGTACTTC,CATSDVDGPVGTQYF,.,few,TRBV24-1,TRBJ2-5
TGTGCCAGCCTTGGAGGAGGGGTCCAAGAGACCCAGTACTTC,CASLGGGVQETQYF,.,.,TRBV7-3,TRBJ2-5
TGTGCCAGCAGACCGACAGGCAATGAGCAGTTCTTC,CASRPTGNEQFF,.,many,TRBV12-3/TRBV12-4,TRBJ2-1
TGTGCCAGCAGGGGCTGGGGTGGATCCTACAATGAGCAGTTCTTC,CASRGWGGSYNEQFF,.,.,TRBV6-1,TRBJ2-1
TGTGCCAGCAGTATAGCGGGGGCCCTTTACAATGAGCAGTTCTTC,CASSIAGALYNEQFF,TRBD2,many,TRBV9,TRBJ2-1
TGTGCCAGCAGATACTCTCCACAATCATACAATGAGCAGTACTTC,CASRYSPQSYNEQYF,.,.,TRBV6-5,TRBJ2-7
TGTGCCAGCAGTGAAAAAATATTGGGAGGGGAGACCCAGTACTTC,CASSEKILGGETQYF,TRBD2,many,TRBV2,TRBJ2-5
TGTGCCACTCGGTCGGTGATGGAGAGCGAGCAGTACTTC,CATRSVMESEQYF,.,.,TRBV27,TRBJ2-7
TGTGCCAGCAGCTTTAAGGGGAGAGGTGAAGCTTTCTTT,CASSFKGRGEAFF,.,few,TRBV7-9,TRBJ1-1
TGTGCCTGCGACAGGGTTATGGGGAATGAGCAGTTCTTC,CACDRVMGNEQFF,TRBD1,once,TRBV30,TRBJ2-1
TGTGCCAGCAGCCAGGGGGACCGTATCCAAGAGACCCAGTACTTC,CASSQGDRIQETQYF,.,.,TRBV14,TRBJ2-5
TGCAGCGTTGAAAAGGGACTCAATGAGCAGTTCTTC,CSVEKGLNEQFF,.,few,TRBV29-1,TRBJ2-1
TGTGCCAGCAGTTACTCGGGCGGGGTAAATGAGCAGTTCTTC,CASSYSGGVNEQFF,.,.,TRBV6-5,TRBJ2-1
TGCGCCAGCAGCCAACGGGGACTAGCGGGGGGGAACACCGGGGAGCTGTTTTTT,CASSQRGLAGGNTGELFF,TRBD2,.,TRBV4-1,TRBJ2-2
TGTGCCAGCAACGGTGGGAATAGCAATCAGCCCCAGCATTTT,CASNGGNSNQPQHF,.,.,TRBV6-6,TRBJ1-5
TGTGCCATCAGTGAGTCAGGGGGCATGAACGAGCAGTACTTC,CAISESGGMNEQYF,TRBD1,few,TRBV10-3,TRBJ2-7
TGTGCCATCGGGACAGGGATGAACACTGAAGCTTTCTTT,CAIGTGMNTEAFF,TRBD1,.,TRBV6-6,TRBJ1-1
TGTGCCAGCAGTGACCCTCGAGATGGCCTAGCCAAAAACATTCAGTACTTC,CASSDPRDGLAKNIQYF,.,.,TRBV6-4,TRBJ2-4
TGCAGTGCTAGAGATCCGGGGGCAGATACGCAGTATTTT,CSARDPGADTQYF,.,few,TRBV20-1,TRBJ2-3
TGTGCCAGCAGCTTAGGGCATTCGAACACTGAAGCTTTCTTT,CASSLGHSNTEAFF,.,.,TRBV7-2,TRBJ1-1
TGTGCCAGCGGCACCCCCACAGGGGGAGGAGAGACCCAGTACTTC,CASGTPTGGGETQYF,TRBD1,.,TRBV11-2,TRBJ2-5
TGCAGCGTTGAAGTACCGGGACAGGCGTATACGCAGTATTTT,CSVEVPGQAYTQYF,TRBD1,.,TRBV29-1,TRBJ2-3
TGTGCCAGCAGCTTAGATGCTTTCCGGGACACAGCGACAGATACGCAGTATTTT,CASSLDAFRDTATDTQYF,.,.,TRBV7-9,TRBJ2-3
TGCAGTGCCACCATTGGGACTACCCAAGAGACCCAGTACTTC,CSATIGTTQETQYF,TRBD2,few,TRBV20-1,TRBJ2-5